Listed below are T cell receptor beta chains from one sample, sequenced in a study of shared clonotypes between healthy human individuals. Data came from immunoSEQ multiplex PCR; TCRdb stores just in-frame clones and leaves some out. This repertoire shows approximately 510,000 clones, 79% found once; its top ten account for 10% to 15%. The sample taken for sequencing was PBMCs. These receptors originate from a woman in her 40s in good health. Some clones in this sample may be carry-over from other donors' samples. The CDR3 runs from the conserved cysteine through the conserved F or W. Each record gives: CDR3 protein, CDR3 DNA, D gene, J gene, V gene, clone size. A D gene is named only where the DNA matches it firmly. A clone size is listed for some rows: how often the clone was seen (once, few, many), or a class if it is expanded.

CDR3 protein: CASSLDRGSGVPETQYF
CDR3 DNA: TGTGCCAGCAGCTTAGACCGAGGTAGCGGGGTCCCAGAGACCCAGTACTTC
D gene: TRBD2
J gene: TRBJ2-5
V gene: TRBV7-7
clone size: NA

CDR3 protein: CASSEMSGILYNEQFF
CDR3 DNA: TGTGCCAGCAGTGAAATGTCCGGGATCTTATACAATGAGCAGTTCTTC
D gene: NA
J gene: TRBJ2-1
V gene: TRBV6-1
clone size: NA

CDR3 protein: CASSIGLPNTEAFF
CDR3 DNA: TGCGCCAGCAGCATCGGACTCCCGAACACTGAAGCTTTCTTT
D gene: NA
J gene: TRBJ1-1
V gene: TRBV5-1
clone size: few

CDR3 protein: CASSEALGGNEQFF
CDR3 DNA: TGTGCCAGCAGTGAAGCGCTTGGGGGCAATGAGCAGTTCTTC
D gene: NA
J gene: TRBJ2-1
V gene: TRBV6-1
clone size: NA

CDR3 protein: CSGTGAKNIQYF
CDR3 DNA: TGCAGCGGCACAGGAGCCAAAAACATTCAGTACTTC
D gene: NA
J gene: TRBJ2-4
V gene: TRBV29-1
clone size: NA

CDR3 protein: CASSTGGPSGANVLTF
CDR3 DNA: TGTGCCAGTAGTACCGGGGGCCCCTCTGGGGCCAACGTCCTGACTTTC
D gene: NA
J gene: TRBJ2-6
V gene: TRBV19
clone size: NA

CDR3 protein: CASSRDSSYEQYF
CDR3 DNA: TGTGCCAGCAGCAGGGATAGCTCCTACGAGCAGTACTTC
D gene: NA
J gene: TRBJ2-7
V gene: TRBV9
clone size: NA

CDR3 protein: CASRKDRGLQETQYF
CDR3 DNA: TGTGCCAGCAGGAAGGACAGGGGACTCCAAGAGACCCAGTACTTC
D gene: TRBD1
J gene: TRBJ2-5
V gene: TRBV2
clone size: NA

CDR3 protein: CASSSRDRGLQETQYF
CDR3 DNA: TGTGCCAGCAGTTCCCGGGACAGGGGACTCCAAGAGACCCAGTACTTC
D gene: TRBD1
J gene: TRBJ2-5
V gene: TRBV28
clone size: NA

CDR3 protein: CASSLGYLAGGANVLTF
CDR3 DNA: TGTGCCAGCAGCTTAGGGTACTTGGCAGGTGGGGCCAACGTCCTGACTTTC
D gene: NA
J gene: TRBJ2-6
V gene: TRBV7-3
clone size: NA

CDR3 protein: CASSVGGQISGNTIYF
CDR3 DNA: TGTGCCAGCAGCGTAGGGGGACAGATCTCTGGAAACACCATATATTTT
D gene: TRBD1
J gene: TRBJ1-3
V gene: TRBV9
clone size: NA

CDR3 protein: CASSGGEARAFF
CDR3 DNA: TGTGCCAGCAGCGGTGGGGAGGCAAGAGCTTTCTTT
D gene: NA
J gene: TRBJ1-1
V gene: TRBV7-9
clone size: NA

CDR3 protein: CAWSPGQGDEKLFF
CDR3 DNA: TGTGCCTGGAGTCCAGGACAGGGGGATGAAAAACTGTTTTTT
D gene: TRBD1
J gene: TRBJ1-4
V gene: TRBV30
clone size: NA

CDR3 protein: CASSQDLRVETQYF
CDR3 DNA: TGCGCCAGCAGCCAAGATCTCAGGGTGGAGACCCAGTACTTC
D gene: NA
J gene: TRBJ2-5
V gene: TRBV4-1
clone size: NA

CDR3 protein: CASTVSIVTEAFF
CDR3 DNA: TGTGCCAGCACGGTCTCGATAGTAACTGAAGCTTTCTTT
D gene: NA
J gene: TRBJ1-1
V gene: TRBV2
clone size: NA

CDR3 protein: CASTGQGGGELFF
CDR3 DNA: TGCGCCAGCACGGGACAGGGTGGCGGGGAGCTGTTTTTT
D gene: TRBD1
J gene: TRBJ2-2
V gene: TRBV5-1
clone size: NA

CDR3 protein: CASRSGREGNTGELFF
CDR3 DNA: TGTGCCAGCCGAAGTGGGCGGGAGGGGAACACCGGGGAGCTGTTTTTT
D gene: TRBD2
J gene: TRBJ2-2
V gene: TRBV7-3
clone size: NA

CDR3 protein: CASSLEPGNHYEQYF
CDR3 DNA: TGTGCCAGCAGCTTAGAACCTGGCAACCACTACGAGCAGTACTTC
D gene: NA
J gene: TRBJ2-7
V gene: TRBV7-8
clone size: NA

CDR3 protein: CASSDLGGGIASTDTQYF
CDR3 DNA: TGTGCCAGCAGTGACTTGGGGGGTGGGATCGCTAGCACAGATACGCAGTATTTT
D gene: NA
J gene: TRBJ2-3
V gene: TRBV2
clone size: NA

CDR3 protein: CSVGATATMNTEAFF
CDR3 DNA: TGCAGCGTAGGCGCTACAGCTACGATGAACACTGAAGCTTTCTTT
D gene: NA
J gene: TRBJ1-1
V gene: TRBV29-1
clone size: few

CDR3 protein: CASSIPTGHYQPQHF
CDR3 DNA: TGTGCCAGTAGTATCCCGACAGGGCACTATCAGCCCCAGCATTTT
D gene: TRBD1
J gene: TRBJ1-5
V gene: TRBV19
clone size: many

CDR3 protein: CASSQGGQVHEKLFF
CDR3 DNA: TGTGCCAGCAGCCAGGGGGGGCAGGTGCATGAAAAACTGTTTTTT
D gene: NA
J gene: TRBJ1-4
V gene: TRBV14
clone size: NA

CDR3 protein: CASQEASGSYNEQFF
CDR3 DNA: TGTGCCAGCCAGGAGGCTAGCGGGAGTTACAATGAGCAGTTCTTC
D gene: TRBD2
J gene: TRBJ2-1
V gene: TRBV19
clone size: once

CDR3 protein: CASSLTGGAIPEAFF
CDR3 DNA: TGTGCCAGCAGCCTTACAGGGGGCGCGATCCCTGAAGCTTTCTTT
D gene: TRBD1
J gene: TRBJ1-1
V gene: TRBV11-1
clone size: NA

CDR3 protein: CASSSTGVNQPQHF
CDR3 DNA: TGTGCCAGCAGTAGCACAGGGGTTAACCAGCCCCAGCATTTT
D gene: TRBD1
J gene: TRBJ1-5
V gene: TRBV7-9
clone size: few

CDR3 protein: CASSWGLAGGGNEQFF
CDR3 DNA: TGTGCCAGCAGCTGGGGACTAGCGGGAGGGGGGAATGAGCAGTTCTTC
D gene: TRBD2
J gene: TRBJ2-1
V gene: TRBV7-2
clone size: NA

CDR3 protein: CASSPGSYEQYF
CDR3 DNA: TGTGCCAGCAGCCCCGGGTCCTACGAGCAGTACTTC
D gene: NA
J gene: TRBJ2-7
V gene: TRBV7-9
clone size: NA

CDR3 protein: CASSLNEKLFF
CDR3 DNA: TGTGCCAGCAGTTTGAACGAAAAACTGTTTTTT
D gene: NA
J gene: TRBJ1-4
V gene: TRBV28
clone size: once